The 5 T cell receptor beta chains presented below share a single source sample, sequenced in a study of T-cell memory formation after mild COVID-19. TCRdb re-called the 5' RACE reads through MiXCR, storing one row per CDR3 protein. The data contain 250,000 to 300,000 distinct CDR3 sequences, 15% to 20% of them seen just once; the ten biggest clones take up roughly 23%. Sequenced sample: PBMCs or a T cell subset sorted from them (not recorded which). The receptors here all came from a man between 18 and 29 years old who had mild COVID-19 (a few samples of this study predate the infection). Cell type and time point are not known.

This clonotype was seen many times. This CDR3 reads CASSQHALTSTDTQYF. In DNA, the CDR3 is TGTGCCAGCAGCCAACACGCGCTAACTAGCACAGATACGCAGTATTTT. The chain is built from TRBV3-1 and TRBJ2-3; D unresolved. The CDR3 runs to 16 residues. V gave up 2 bases and J gave up 0 bases, with 12 bases separating them. CDR1 and CDR2 from the germline V gene are LGHDT and YNNKEL (reference sequence).

The chain is built from TRBV2 and TRBJ1-5; D unresolved. The germline CDR1 and CDR2 sequences are SNHLY and FYNNEI. The CDR3 extends over 14 amino acids. V was cut by 0 bases and J by 7 bases, with 10 bases left in between. CDR3 in amino acids: CASSEARGFQPQHF. The CDR3 DNA sequence: TGTGCCAGCAGTGAAGCTAGAGGGTTCCAGCCCCAGCATTTT. Full variable domain (rest looked up from reference TRBV2 and TRBJ1-5): EPEVTQTPSHQVTQMGQEVILRCVPISNHLYFYWYRQILGQKVEFLVSFYNNEISEKSEIFDDQFSVERPDGSNFTLKIRSTKLEDSAMYFCASSEARGFQPQHFGDGTRLSIL.

This clonotype was observed a handful of times. V gene TRBV4-1 combines with J gene TRBJ2-1; D may be TRBD2 (5 bases). This CDR3 contains 16 residues. Germline lookup yields CDR1 MGHRA and CDR2 YSYEKL. Trimming took 3 bases from V and 0 from J, leaving 12 bases between them. The CDR3: CASSHIGKISYNEQFF. The CDR3 nucleotides are TGCGCCAGCAGCCACATCGGGAAGATCTCCTACAATGAGCAGTTCTTC.

This sequence joins TRBV6-5 and TRBJ1-1; a possible D gene is TRBD1 (5 bases). The germline V gene has CDR1 MNHEY and CDR2 SVGAGI. The V and J ends lost 0 bases and 2 bases respectively, with 10 bases between them. The CDR3 is 15 amino acids. CDR3 residues: CASSYSTTVNTEAFF. The CDR3 nucleotides read TGTGCCAGCAGTTACTCTACGACAGTTAACACTGAAGCTTTCTTT.

The genes are TRBV20-1 and TRBJ2-2; no clear D gene. The CDR3 has 12 residues. Trimming removed 3 bases at V and 3 bases at J, with 5 bases between. CDR1 and CDR2 (germline): DFQATT, SNEGSKA (reference sequence). For the CDR3, the DNA is TGCAGTGCTAGTAGAGACACCGGGGAGCTGTTTTTT. Protein product: CSASRDTGELFF.